A selection of T cell receptor beta chains follows, all from one sample in a study of identical twins. Each CDR3 protein gets one entry after TCRdb re-called the 5' RACE reads with MiXCR. The data show some 600,000 distinct CDR3 sequences, 7% to 7.5% seen once. These data were also reused for a study on yellow fever vaccine responses in identical twins.

Sequences were obtained from PBMCs. The receptors shown here come from a woman between 18 and 29 years old in good health. Each CDR3 is given with its conserved first and last residue. A D gene is named only where the DNA matches it firmly. Clone size appears in some rows only: once, few, many, or a class for an expanded clone.

D gene	V gene	clone size	J gene	CDR3 protein	CDR3 DNA
TRBD2	TRBV29-1	many	TRBJ2-1	CSVDRGTSAVNEQFF	TGCAGCGTTGACCGGGGGACTAGCGCTGTAAATGAGCAGTTCTTC
NA	TRBV6-2/TRBV6-3	NA	TRBJ2-3	CASSRVEFLTDTQYF	TGTGCCAGCAGTCGGGTGGAGTTTTTGACAGATACGCAGTATTTT
TRBD1	TRBV11-1	NA	TRBJ1-5	CASSPGTGGGYSNQPQHF	TGTGCCAGCAGCCCCGGGACAGGGGGCGGTTATAGCAATCAGCCCCAGCATTTT
TRBD2	TRBV20-1	many	TRBJ2-7	CSARGDYSYEQYF	TGCAGTGCTAGAGGGGACTACTCCTACGAGCAGTACTTC
NA	TRBV5-1	many	TRBJ2-2	CASTANPRQYTGELFF	TGCGCCAGCACAGCGAACCCTAGGCAGTACACCGGGGAGCTGTTTTTT
NA	TRBV5-6	once	TRBJ2-1	CAMSSRSEGLISYNEQFF	TGTGCCATGAGCTCCCGATCAGAAGGGCTAATATCATACAATGAGCAGTTCTTC
TRBD1	TRBV14	few	TRBJ2-5	CASSQDWTGTYQETQYF	TGTGCCAGCAGCCAAGATTGGACAGGGACCTACCAAGAGACCCAGTACTTC
NA	TRBV5-6	many	TRBJ1-2	CASSWAANYGYTF	TGTGCCAGCAGCTGGGCGGCAAACTATGGCTACACCTTC
TRBD1	TRBV5-1	many	TRBJ2-3	CASSSDRSSTDTQYF	TGCGCCAGCAGCTCGGACAGGTCTAGCACAGATACGCAGTATTTT
NA	TRBV5-1	many	TRBJ1-2	CASSLALAGAQGYTF	TGCGCCAGCAGCTTGGCCTTGGCAGGGGCTCAAGGCTACACCTTC
TRBD2	TRBV3-1	NA	TRBJ2-5	CASSRGTSGRIRGYQETQYF	TGTGCCAGCAGCCGCGGGACTAGCGGGAGGATACGCGGGTACCAAGAGACCCAGTACTTC
NA	TRBV29-1	NA	TRBJ2-7	CSVEGEAYEQYF	TGCAGCGTTGAAGGGGAAGCCTACGAGCAGTACTTC
NA	TRBV12-3/TRBV12-4	many	TRBJ2-7	CASRAPGNSYEQYF	TGTGCCAGCAGAGCCCCCGGGAACTCCTACGAGCAGTACTTC
NA	TRBV24-1	NA	TRBJ2-5	CATSDLLETQYF	TGTGCCACCAGTGATTTGCTCGAGACCCAGTACTTC
NA	TRBV6-1	NA	TRBJ2-7	CASRNSPGGSYEQYF	TGTGCCAGCAGGAACTCCCCCGGGGGCTCCTACGAGCAGTACTTC
TRBD1	TRBV7-9	few	TRBJ2-7	CASSKGQGPIPYEQYF	TGTGCCAGCAGCAAAGGACAGGGACCCATACCCTACGAGCAGTACTTC
TRBD2	TRBV20-1	few	TRBJ2-7	CSASPSGSTHEQYF	TGCAGTGCTAGTCCTAGCGGGAGTACGCACGAGCAGTACTTC
TRBD2	TRBV20-1	many	TRBJ2-1	CSAETLAGGYNEQFF	TGCAGTGCGGAAACCCTAGCGGGAGGGTACAATGAGCAGTTCTTC
NA	TRBV29-1	many	TRBJ2-5	CSVLTWTDQETQYF	TGCAGCGTTCTGACTTGGACAGACCAAGAGACCCAGTACTTC
TRBD1	TRBV12-3/TRBV12-4	NA	TRBJ2-7	CASSSSMGRDRYYEQYF	TGTGCCAGCAGTTCTTCAATGGGCCGGGACAGATACTACGAGCAGTACTTC
TRBD2	TRBV20-1	many	TRBJ2-7	CSARDRTSGKQYF	TGCAGTGCTAGAGATCGGACTAGCGGCAAGCAGTACTTC
TRBD2	TRBV12-3/TRBV12-4	many	TRBJ2-7	CASSRSLGLAVTYEQYF	TGTGCCAGCAGCCGGTCGTTGGGACTAGCGGTCACCTACGAGCAGTACTTC
NA	TRBV28	NA	TRBJ1-2	CASSWGTSGYTF	TGTGCCAGCAGTTGGGGGACTAGTGGCTACACCTTC